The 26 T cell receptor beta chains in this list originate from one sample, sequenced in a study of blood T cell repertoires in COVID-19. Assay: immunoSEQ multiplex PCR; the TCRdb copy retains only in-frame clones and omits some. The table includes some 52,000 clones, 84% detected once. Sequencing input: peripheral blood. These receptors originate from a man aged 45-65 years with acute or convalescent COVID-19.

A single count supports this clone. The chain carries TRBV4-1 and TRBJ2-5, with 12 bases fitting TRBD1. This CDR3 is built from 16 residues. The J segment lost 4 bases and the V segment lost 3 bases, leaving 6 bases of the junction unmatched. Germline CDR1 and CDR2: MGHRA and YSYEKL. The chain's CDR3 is CASSHRDRGRGETQYF. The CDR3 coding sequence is TGCGCCAGCAGCCACCGGGACAGGGGGCGAGGAGAGACCCAGTACTTC.

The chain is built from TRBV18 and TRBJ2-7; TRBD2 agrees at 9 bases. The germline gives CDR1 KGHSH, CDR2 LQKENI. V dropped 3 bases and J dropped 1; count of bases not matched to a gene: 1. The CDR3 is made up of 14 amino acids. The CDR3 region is CASSPLAGSYEQYF. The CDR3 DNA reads TGTGCCAGCTCACCCCTAGCGGGATCCTACGAGCAGTACTTC.

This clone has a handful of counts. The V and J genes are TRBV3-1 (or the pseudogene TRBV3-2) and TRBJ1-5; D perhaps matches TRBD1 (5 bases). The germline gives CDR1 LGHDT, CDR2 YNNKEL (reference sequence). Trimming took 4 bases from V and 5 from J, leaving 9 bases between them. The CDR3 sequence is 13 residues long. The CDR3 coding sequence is TGTGCCAGCAGCCCGACAGTTGATCAGCCCCAGCATTTT. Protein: CASSPTVDQPQHF.

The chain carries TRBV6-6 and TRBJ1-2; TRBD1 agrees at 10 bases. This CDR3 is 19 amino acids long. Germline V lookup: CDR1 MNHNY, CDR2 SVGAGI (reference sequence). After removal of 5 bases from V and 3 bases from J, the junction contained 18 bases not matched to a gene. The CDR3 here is CASSPTQWDRGMGDYGYTF. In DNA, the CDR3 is TGTGCCAGCAGTCCCACCCAGTGGGACAGGGGCATGGGTGACTATGGCTACACCTTC.

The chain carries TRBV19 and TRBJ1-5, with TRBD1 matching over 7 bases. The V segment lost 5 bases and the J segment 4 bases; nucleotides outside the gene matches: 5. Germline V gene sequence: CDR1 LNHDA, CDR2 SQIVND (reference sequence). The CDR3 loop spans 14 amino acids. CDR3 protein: CASSSDRSNQPQHF. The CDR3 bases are TGTGCCAGTAGTTCGGACAGGTCTAATCAGCCCCAGCATTTT.

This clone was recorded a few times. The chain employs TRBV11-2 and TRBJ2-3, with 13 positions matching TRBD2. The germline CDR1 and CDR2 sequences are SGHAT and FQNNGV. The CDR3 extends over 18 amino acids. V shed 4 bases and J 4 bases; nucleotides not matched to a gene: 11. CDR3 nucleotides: TGTGCCAGCAGCTCTTTTTTGACTACTAGCGGGAGGGCAGATACGCAGTATTTT. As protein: CASSSFLTTSGRADTQYF.

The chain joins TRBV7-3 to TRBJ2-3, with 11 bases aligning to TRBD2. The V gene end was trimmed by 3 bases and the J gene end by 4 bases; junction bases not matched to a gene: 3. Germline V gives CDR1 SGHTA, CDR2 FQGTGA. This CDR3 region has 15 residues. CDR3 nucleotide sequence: TGTGCCAGCAGCTTTAGCGGGGGGGCGGCAGATACGCAGTATTTT. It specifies CASSFSGGAADTQYF.

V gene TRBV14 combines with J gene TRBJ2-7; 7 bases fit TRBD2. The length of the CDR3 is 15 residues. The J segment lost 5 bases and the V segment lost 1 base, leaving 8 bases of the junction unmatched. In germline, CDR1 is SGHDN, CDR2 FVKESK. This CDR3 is CASSQAWTRSNEQYF. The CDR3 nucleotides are TGTGCCAGCAGCCAAGCCTGGACTAGGTCCAACGAGCAGTACTTC.

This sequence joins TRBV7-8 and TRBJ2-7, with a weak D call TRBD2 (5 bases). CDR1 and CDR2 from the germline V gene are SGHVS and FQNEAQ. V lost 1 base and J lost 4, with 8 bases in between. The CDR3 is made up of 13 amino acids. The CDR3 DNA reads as TGTGCCAGCAGCTTAGATCCGGGATACGAGCAGTACTTC. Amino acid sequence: CASSLDPGYEQYF.

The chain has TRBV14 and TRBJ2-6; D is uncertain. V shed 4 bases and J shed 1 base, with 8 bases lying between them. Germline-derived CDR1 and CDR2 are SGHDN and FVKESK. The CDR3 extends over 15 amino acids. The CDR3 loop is CASSPLQSGANVLTF. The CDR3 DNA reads TGTGCCAGCAGCCCGCTACAGTCTGGGGCCAACGTCCTGACTTTC.

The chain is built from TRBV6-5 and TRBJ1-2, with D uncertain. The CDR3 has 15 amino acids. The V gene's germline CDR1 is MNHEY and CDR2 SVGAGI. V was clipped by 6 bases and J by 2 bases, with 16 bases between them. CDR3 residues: CASRSEHGFNYGYTF. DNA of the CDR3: TGTGCCAGCAGGTCGGAACACGGGTTCAACTATGGCTACACCTTC.

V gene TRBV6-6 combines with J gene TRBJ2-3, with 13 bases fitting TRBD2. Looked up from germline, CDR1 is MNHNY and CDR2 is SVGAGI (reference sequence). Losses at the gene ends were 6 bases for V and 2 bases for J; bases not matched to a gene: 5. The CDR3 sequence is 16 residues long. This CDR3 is CASRRLAGGSTDTQYF. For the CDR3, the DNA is TGTGCCAGCAGACGACTAGCGGGGGGTTCCACAGATACGCAGTATTTT.

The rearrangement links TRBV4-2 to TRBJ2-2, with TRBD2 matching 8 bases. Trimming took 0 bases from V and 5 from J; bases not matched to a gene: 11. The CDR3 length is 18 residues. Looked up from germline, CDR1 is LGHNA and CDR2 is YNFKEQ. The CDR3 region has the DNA TGTGCCAGCAGCCAAGATAGAGCGGGAGAGCTGGGAACCGGGGAGCTGTTTTTT. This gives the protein CASSQDRAGELGTGELFF.

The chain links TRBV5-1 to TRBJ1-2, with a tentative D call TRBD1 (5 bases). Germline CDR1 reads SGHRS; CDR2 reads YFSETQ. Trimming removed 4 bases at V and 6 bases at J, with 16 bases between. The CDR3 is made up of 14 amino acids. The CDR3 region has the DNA TGCGCCAGCAGCCCTCTGAGAGACAGTCATGGCTACACCTTC. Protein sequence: CASSPLRDSHGYTF. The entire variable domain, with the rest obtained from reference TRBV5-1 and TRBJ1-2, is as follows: KAGVTQTPRYLIKTRGQQVTLSCSPISGHRSVSWYQQTPGQGLQFLFEYFSETQRNKGNFPGRFSGRQFSNSRSEMNVSTLELGDSALYLCASSPLRDSHGYTFGSGTRLTVV.

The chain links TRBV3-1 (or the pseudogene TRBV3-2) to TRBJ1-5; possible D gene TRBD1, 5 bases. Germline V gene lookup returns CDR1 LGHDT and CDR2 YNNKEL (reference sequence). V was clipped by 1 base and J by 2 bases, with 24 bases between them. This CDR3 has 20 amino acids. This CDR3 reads CASSQGYVPRVRIGNQPQHF. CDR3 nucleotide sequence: TGTGCCAGCAGCCAAGGGTACGTCCCCAGGGTCCGTATAGGCAATCAGCCCCAGCATTTT.

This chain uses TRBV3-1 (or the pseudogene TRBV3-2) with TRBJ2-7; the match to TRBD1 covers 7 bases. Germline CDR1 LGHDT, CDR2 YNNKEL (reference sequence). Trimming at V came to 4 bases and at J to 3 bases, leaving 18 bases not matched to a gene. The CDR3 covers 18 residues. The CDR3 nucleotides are TGTGCCAGCAGCCCCTCGAGATATTCGCGACAGGGAGTCTACGAGCAGTACTTC. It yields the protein CASSPSRYSRQGVYEQYF.

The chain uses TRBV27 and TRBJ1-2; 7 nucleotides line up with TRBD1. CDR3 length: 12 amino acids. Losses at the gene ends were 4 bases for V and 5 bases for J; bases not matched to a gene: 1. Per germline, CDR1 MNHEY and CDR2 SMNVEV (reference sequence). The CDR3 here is CASSSTGYGYTF. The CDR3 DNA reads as TGTGCCAGCAGTTCGACAGGGTATGGCTACACCTTC.

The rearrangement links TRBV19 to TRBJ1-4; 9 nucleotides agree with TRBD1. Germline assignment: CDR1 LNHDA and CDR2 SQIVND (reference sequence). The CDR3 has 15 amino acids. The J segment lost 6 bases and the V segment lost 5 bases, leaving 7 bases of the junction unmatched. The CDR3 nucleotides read TGTGCCAGTAGTCCCCACAGGGGGCCGGATGAAAAACTGTTTTTT. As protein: CASSPHRGPDEKLFF. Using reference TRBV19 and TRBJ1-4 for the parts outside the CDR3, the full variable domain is DGGITQSPKYLFRKEGQNVTLSCEQNLNHDAMYWYRQDPGQGLRLIYYSQIVNDFQKGDIAEGYSVSREKKESFPLTVTSAQKNPTAFYLCASSPHRGPDEKLFFGSGTQLSVL.

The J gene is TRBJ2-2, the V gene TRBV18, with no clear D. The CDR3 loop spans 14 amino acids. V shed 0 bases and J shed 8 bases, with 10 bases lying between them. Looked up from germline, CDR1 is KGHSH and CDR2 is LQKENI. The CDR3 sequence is CASSPPSLLGELFF. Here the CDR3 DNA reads TGTGCCAGCTCACCACCCAGTCTACTAGGGGAGCTGTTTTTT. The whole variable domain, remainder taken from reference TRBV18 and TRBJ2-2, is NAGVMQNPRHLVRRRGQEARLRCSPMKGHSHVYWYRQLPEEGLKFMVYLQKENIIDESGMPKERFSAEFPKEGPSILRIQQVVRGDSAAYFCASSPPSLLGELFFGEGSRLTVL.

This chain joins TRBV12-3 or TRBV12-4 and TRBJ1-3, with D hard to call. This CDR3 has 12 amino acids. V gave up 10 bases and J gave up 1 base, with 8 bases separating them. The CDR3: CATWESGNTIYF. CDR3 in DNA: TGTGCCACTTGGGAGTCTGGAAACACCATATATTTT.

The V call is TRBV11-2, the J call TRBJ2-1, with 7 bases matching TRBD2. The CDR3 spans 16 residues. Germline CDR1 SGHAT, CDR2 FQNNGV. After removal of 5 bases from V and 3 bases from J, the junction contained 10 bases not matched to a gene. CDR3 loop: CASSPIIAGGYNEQFF. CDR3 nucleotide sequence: TGTGCCAGCAGCCCTATTATAGCGGGTGGCTACAATGAGCAGTTCTTC.

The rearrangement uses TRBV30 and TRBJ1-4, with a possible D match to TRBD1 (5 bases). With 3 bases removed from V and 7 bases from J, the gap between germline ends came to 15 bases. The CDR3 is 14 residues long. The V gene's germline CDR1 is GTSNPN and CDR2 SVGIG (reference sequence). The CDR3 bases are TGTGCCTGGAGCCTTTGGGGCGCTGGTGAAAAACTGTTTTTT. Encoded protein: CAWSLWGAGEKLFF.

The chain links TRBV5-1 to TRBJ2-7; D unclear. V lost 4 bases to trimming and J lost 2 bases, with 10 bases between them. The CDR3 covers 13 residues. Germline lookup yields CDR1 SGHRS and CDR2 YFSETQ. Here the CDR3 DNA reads TGCGCCAGCAGCACCGACTGGGCCTACGAGCAGTACTTC. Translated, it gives CASSTDWAYEQYF. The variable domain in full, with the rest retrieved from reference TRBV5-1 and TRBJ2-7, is KAGVTQTPRYLIKTRGQQVTLSCSPISGHRSVSWYQQTPGQGLQFLFEYFSETQRNKGNFPGRFSGRQFSNSRSEMNVSTLELGDSALYLCASSTDWAYEQYFGPGTRLTVT.

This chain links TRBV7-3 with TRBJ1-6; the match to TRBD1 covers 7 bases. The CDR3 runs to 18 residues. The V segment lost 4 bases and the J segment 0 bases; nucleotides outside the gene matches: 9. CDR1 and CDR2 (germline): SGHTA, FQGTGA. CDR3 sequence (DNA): TGTGCCAGCAGCTCGGGACAGCCTAGGAGCTCCTATAATTCACCCCTCCACTTT. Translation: CASSSGQPRSSYNSPLHF.

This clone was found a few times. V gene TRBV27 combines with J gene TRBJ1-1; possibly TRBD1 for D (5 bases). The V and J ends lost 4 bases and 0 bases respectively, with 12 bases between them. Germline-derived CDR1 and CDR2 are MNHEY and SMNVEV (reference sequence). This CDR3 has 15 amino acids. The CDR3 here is CASSSGRVMNTEAFF. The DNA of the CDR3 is TGTGCCAGCAGTTCCGGCAGGGTCATGAACACTGAAGCTTTCTTT.

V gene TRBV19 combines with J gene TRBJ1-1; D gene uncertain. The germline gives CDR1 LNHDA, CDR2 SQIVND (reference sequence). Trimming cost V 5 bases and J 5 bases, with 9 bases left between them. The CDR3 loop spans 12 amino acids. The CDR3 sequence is CASSPGWTEAFF. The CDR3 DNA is TGTGCCAGTAGTCCGGGGTGGACTGAAGCTTTCTTT. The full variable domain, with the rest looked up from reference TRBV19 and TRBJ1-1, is DGGITQSPKYLFRKEGQNVTLSCEQNLNHDAMYWYRQDPGQGLRLIYYSQIVNDFQKGDIAEGYSVSREKKESFPLTVTSAQKNPTAFYLCASSPGWTEAFFGQGTRLTVV.